Below are 12 T cell receptor beta chains sequenced from a single sample in a study of cytomegalovirus exposure and HLA in healthy donors. PCR employed 60 Vbeta and 13 Jbeta primers. Using immunoSEQ multiplex PCR, the repertoire was profiled, and TCRdb retains in-frame clones only, with some absent. The top ten clones hold around 2.4% of a sample with 130,000 to 150,000 clones, approximately 80% of them seen once. The sample comprised PBMCs. All receptors derive from a woman aged 18-29 years in good health and CMV-seropositive.

J is TRBJ1-6 and V is TRBV13; TRBD1 matches at 10 bases. The V segment lost 8 bases and the J segment 10 bases; nucleotides outside the gene matches: 8. Per the germline V gene, CDR1 is PRHDT and CDR2 is FYEKMQ (reference sequence). The CDR3 covers 14 residues. CDR3 nucleotides: TGTGCCAGCGCGGCGGGGACAGGGGAATCACCCCTCCACTTT. As protein: CASAAGTGESPLHF.

This chain links TRBV7-8 with TRBJ2-7, with 14 positions matching TRBD2. Germline V lookup: CDR1 SGHVS, CDR2 FQNEAQ. The CDR3 extends over 18 amino acids. Trimming took 4 bases from V and 0 from J; bases not matched to a gene: 8. In DNA form, the CDR3 reads TGTGCCAGCAGCTATGGACTAGCGGGGGGCCATACCTCCTACGAGCAGTACTTC. Translating it yields CASSYGLAGGHTSYEQYF.

The rearrangement links TRBV28 to TRBJ1-3, with TRBD1 matching 8 bases. This CDR3 spans 19 amino acids. Germline CDR1 reads MDHEN; CDR2 reads SYDVKM. Trimming at V came to 6 bases and at J to 9 bases, leaving 25 bases not matched to a gene. The CDR3 coding sequence is TGTGCCAGCAGCGAGCGGACAGGGAGGTCGATTTATTTAAGCAGCACCATATATTTT. Translated, it gives CASSERTGRSIYLSSTIYF.

This clone has just a few counts. The V gene is TRBV13, the J gene TRBJ2-7, with 13 bases that match TRBD2. Germline lookup yields CDR1 PRHDT and CDR2 FYEKMQ (reference sequence). The junction had 9 bases not matched to a gene; V was cut back by 5 bases and J by 2 bases. CDR3 size: 17 residues. CDR3 sequence (DNA): TGTGCCAGCAGCCCCCGGACTAGCGGGGGAGCTCCCTACGAGCAGTACTTC. Its translation: CASSPRTSGGAPYEQYF.

The chain has TRBV27 and TRBJ2-5; D might be TRBD1 (6 bases). The germline V and J ends were trimmed by 3 bases and 1 base, with 9 bases remaining between them. The CDR3 contains 14 residues. Per the germline V gene, CDR1 is MNHEY and CDR2 is SMNVEV (reference sequence). The CDR3 DNA reads TGTGCCAGCAGTTTCGGGGACACCCAAGAGACCCAGTACTTC. Residues: CASSFGDTQETQYF.

This sequence joins TRBV5-6 and TRBJ1-5; TRBD1 matches 8 bases. Germline values: CDR1 SGHDT, CDR2 YYEEEE. The CDR3 consists of 14 residues. V was clipped by 0 bases and J by 9 bases; unmatched bases: 5. In DNA, the CDR3 is TGTGCCAGCAGCTTGGGGACAGGGAGCAGGCCCCAGCATTTT. This sequence encodes CASSLGTGSRPQHF. Full variable domain (rest looked up from reference TRBV5-6 and TRBJ1-5): DAGVTQSPTHLIKTRGQQVTLRCSPKSGHDTVSWYQQALGQGPQFIFQYYEEEERQRGNFPDRFSGHQFPNYSSELNVNALLLGDSALYLCASSLGTGSRPQHFGDGTRLSIL.

V and J are TRBV5-1 and TRBJ1-1; D may be TRBD1 (5 bases). Per germline, CDR1 SGHRS and CDR2 YFSETQ. Trimming removed 0 bases from V and 7 bases from J, with 16 bases in between. This CDR3 spans 15 amino acids. The CDR3 is CASSLAQGVMDEAFF. The CDR3 region has the DNA TGCGCCAGCAGCTTGGCCCAGGGCGTAATGGATGAAGCTTTCTTT.

This chain uses TRBV29-1 with TRBJ1-3; D gene uncertain. The ends were cut back, 7 bases at V and 3 bases at J, with 7 bases in the middle. CDR1 is SQVTM, CDR2 ANQGSEA, per germline. This CDR3 comprises 11 residues. CDR3 nucleotide sequence: TGCAGCGGCCACGGTGGAAACACCATATATTTT. Translation: CSGHGGNTIYF.

This chain joins TRBV19 and TRBJ1-5; 8 bases agree with TRBD1. V shed 9 bases, J shed 4 bases, and the junction held 5 bases outside the gene matches. The CDR3 is 13 residues long. Looked up from germline, CDR1 is LNHDA and CDR2 is SQIVND (reference sequence). Here the CDR3 reads CASDRGENQPQHF. The CDR3, as DNA: TGTGCCAGCGACAGGGGTGAAAATCAGCCCCAGCATTTT. Drawing the rest from reference TRBV19 and TRBJ1-5, the complete variable domain is DGGITQSPKYLFRKEGQNVTLSCEQNLNHDAMYWYRQDPGQGLRLIYYSQIVNDFQKGDIAEGYSVSREKKESFPLTVTSAQKNPTAFYLCASDRGENQPQHFGDGTRLSIL.

This chain uses TRBV5-4 with TRBJ2-7; D may be TRBD1 (6 bases). From germline, CDR1 is SGHNT and CDR2 YYREEE (reference sequence). V was trimmed by 4 bases and J by 7 bases, leaving 18 bases between them. This CDR3 is built from 14 residues. CDR3 loop: CASSLDRAFGEQYF. Here the CDR3 DNA reads TGTGCCAGCAGCCTGGACAGAGCTTTTGGAGAGCAGTACTTC.

The table lists this clone with a few counts. J is TRBJ2-7 and V is TRBV6-7; 12 bases map to TRBD1. TRBV6-7 counts as an open reading frame of uncertain function. This CDR3 contains 18 residues. The ends lost 0 bases at V and 1 base at J; junction bases unmatched: 7. The CDR3 sequence is CASSYSRDRGPISYEQYF. In nucleotides, the CDR3 is TGTGCCAGCAGTTACTCTCGGGACAGGGGGCCGATTTCCTACGAGCAGTACTTC.

The chain combines TRBV15 with TRBJ1-5; D perhaps matches TRBD1 (5 bases). Trimming removed 3 bases from V and 0 bases from J, with 15 bases in between. Looked up from germline, CDR1 is LNHNV and CDR2 is YYDKDF (reference sequence). The CDR3 has 17 amino acids. Here the CDR3 reads CATSSPVGGYSNQPQHF. The CDR3 region has the DNA TGTGCCACCAGCAGCCCAGTGGGGGGATATAGCAATCAGCCCCAGCATTTT. The variable domain in full, with the rest retrieved from reference TRBV15 and TRBJ1-5, is DAMVIQNPRYQVTQFGKPVTLSCSQTLNHNVMYWYQQKSSQAPKLLFHYYDKDFNNEADTPDNFQSRRPNTSFCFLDIRSPGLGDTAMYLCATSSPVGGYSNQPQHFGDGTRLSIL.